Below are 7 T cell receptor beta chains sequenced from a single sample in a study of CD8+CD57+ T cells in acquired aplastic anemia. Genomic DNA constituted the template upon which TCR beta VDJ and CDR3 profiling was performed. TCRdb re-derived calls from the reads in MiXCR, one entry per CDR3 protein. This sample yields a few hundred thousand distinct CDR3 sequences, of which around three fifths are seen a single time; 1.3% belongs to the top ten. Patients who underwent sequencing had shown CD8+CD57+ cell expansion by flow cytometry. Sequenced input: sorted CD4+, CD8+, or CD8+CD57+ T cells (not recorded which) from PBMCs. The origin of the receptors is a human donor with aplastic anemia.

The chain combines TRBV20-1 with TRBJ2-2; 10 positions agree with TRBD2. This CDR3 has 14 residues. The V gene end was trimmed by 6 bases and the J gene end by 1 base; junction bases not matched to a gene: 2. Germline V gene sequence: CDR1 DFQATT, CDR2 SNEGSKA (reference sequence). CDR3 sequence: CSARTSGNTGELFF. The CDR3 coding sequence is TGCAGTGCAAGGACTAGCGGGAACACCGGGGAGCTGTTTTTT.

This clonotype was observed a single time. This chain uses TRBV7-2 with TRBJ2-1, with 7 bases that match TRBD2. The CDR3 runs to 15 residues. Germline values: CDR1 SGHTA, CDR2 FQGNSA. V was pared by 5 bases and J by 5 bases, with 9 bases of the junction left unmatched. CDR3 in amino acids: CASSRAASGHNEQFF. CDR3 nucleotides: TGTGCCAGCAGCCGAGCGGCTAGCGGTCACAATGAGCAGTTCTTC.

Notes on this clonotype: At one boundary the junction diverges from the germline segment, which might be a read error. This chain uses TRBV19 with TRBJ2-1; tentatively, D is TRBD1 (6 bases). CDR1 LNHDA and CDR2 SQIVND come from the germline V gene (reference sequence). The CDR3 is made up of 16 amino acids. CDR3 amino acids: CASSQDDRTSYNEQFF. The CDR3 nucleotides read TGCGCCAGCAGCCAAGATGACAGGACCTCCTACAATGAGCAGTTCTTC.

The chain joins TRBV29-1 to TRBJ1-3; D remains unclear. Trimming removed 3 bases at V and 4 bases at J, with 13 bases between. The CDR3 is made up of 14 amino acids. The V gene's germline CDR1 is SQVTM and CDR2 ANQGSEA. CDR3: CSVDTYGFGNTIYF. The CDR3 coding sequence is TGCAGCGTTGATACCTACGGGTTCGGAAACACCATATATTTT.

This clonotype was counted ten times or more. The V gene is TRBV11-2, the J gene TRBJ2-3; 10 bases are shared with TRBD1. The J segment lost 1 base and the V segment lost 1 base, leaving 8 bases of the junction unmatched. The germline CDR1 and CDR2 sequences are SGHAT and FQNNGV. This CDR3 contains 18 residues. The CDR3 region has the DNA TGTGCCAGCAGCTTAGTCGGGACAGGGGAGGTTGGCACAGATACGCAGTATTTT. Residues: CASSLVGTGEVGTDTQYF.

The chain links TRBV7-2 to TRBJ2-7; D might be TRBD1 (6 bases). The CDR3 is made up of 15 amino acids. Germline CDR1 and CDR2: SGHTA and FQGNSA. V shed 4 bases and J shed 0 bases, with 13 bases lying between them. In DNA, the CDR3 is TGTGCCAGCAGCTCCCGGGACACCAGCTCCTACGAGCAGTACTTC. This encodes CASSSRDTSSYEQYF.

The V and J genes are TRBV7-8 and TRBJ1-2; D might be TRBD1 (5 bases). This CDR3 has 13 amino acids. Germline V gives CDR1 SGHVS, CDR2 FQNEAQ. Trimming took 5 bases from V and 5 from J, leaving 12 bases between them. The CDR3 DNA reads TGTGCCAGCAGCGGGGACGGCGCATATGGCTACACCTTC. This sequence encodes CASSGDGAYGYTF.